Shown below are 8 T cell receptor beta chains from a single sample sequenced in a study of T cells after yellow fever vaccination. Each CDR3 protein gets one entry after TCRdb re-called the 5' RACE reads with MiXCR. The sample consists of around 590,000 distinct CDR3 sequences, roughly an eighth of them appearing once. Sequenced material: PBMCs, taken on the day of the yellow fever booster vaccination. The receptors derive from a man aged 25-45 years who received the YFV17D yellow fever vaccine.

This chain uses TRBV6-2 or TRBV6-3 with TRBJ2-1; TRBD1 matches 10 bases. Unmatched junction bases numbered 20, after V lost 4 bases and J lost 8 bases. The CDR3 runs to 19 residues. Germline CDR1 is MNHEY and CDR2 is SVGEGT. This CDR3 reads CASSFTGTGVVALPHEQFF. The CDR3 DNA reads TGTGCCAGCAGTTTTACCGGGACAGGGGTAGTGGCCCTTCCCCATGAGCAGTTCTTC.

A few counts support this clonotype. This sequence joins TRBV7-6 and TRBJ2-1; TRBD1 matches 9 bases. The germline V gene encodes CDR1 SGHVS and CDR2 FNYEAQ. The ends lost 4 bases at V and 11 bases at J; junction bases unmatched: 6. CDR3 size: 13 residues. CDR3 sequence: CASSSWDREKQFF. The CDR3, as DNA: TGTGCCAGCAGCTCCTGGGACAGGGAAAAGCAGTTCTTC.

CDR3 protein: CASSPWTSGVYNEQFF. As DNA, the CDR3 is TGTGCCAGCAGCCCCTGGACTAGCGGGGTCTACAATGAGCAGTTCTTC. The rearrangement links TRBV7-2 to TRBJ2-1; 12 bases match TRBD2. The germline CDR1 and CDR2 sequences are SGHTA and FQGNSA. CDR3 length: 16 residues. After removal of 5 bases from V and 3 bases from J, the junction contained 5 bases not matched to a gene.

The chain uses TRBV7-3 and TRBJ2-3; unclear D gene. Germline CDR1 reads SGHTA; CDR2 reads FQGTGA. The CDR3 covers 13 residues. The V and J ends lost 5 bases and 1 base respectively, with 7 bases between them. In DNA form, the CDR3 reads TGTGCCAGCAGCATGACACGCACAGATACGCAGTATTTT. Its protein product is CASSMTRTDTQYF. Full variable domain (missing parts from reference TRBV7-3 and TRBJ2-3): GAGVSQTPSNKVTEKGKYVELRCDPISGHTALYWYRQSLGQGPEFLIYFQGTGAADDSGLPNDRFFAVRPEGSVSTLKIQRTERGDSAVYLCASSMTRTDTQYFGPGTRLTVL.

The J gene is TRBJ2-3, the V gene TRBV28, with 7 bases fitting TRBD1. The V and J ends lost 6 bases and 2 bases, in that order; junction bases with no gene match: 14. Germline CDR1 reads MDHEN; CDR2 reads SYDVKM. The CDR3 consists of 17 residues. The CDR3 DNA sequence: TGTGCCAGCAGAACCGCCGGGACAGCAATCTACACAGATACGCAGTATTTT. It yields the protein CASRTAGTAIYTDTQYF.

The CDR3 bases are TGTGCCAGCAGTTACGGTAGTGCCGTTGAGCAGTTCTTC. Protein product: CASSYGSAVEQFF. V gene TRBV6-2 or TRBV6-3 combines with J gene TRBJ2-1, with D hard to call. This CDR3 region has 13 residues. Germline-derived CDR1 and CDR2 are MNHEY and SVGEGT. V was shortened by 2 bases and J by 9 bases, with 11 bases between the two germline ends.

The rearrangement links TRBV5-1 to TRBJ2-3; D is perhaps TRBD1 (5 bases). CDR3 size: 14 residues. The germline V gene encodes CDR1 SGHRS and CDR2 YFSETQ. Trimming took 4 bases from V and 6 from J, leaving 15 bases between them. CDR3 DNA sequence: TGCGCCAGCAGCGCCAGGGTATTGGTGGATACGCAGTATTTT. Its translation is CASSARVLVDTQYF.

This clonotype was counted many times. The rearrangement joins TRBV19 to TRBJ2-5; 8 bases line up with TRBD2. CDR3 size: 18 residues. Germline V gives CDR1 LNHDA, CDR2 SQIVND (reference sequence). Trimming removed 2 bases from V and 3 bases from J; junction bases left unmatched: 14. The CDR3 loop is CASSIQGKALAVKETQYF. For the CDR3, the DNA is TGTGCCAGTAGTATACAAGGGAAGGCACTAGCGGTTAAAGAGACCCAGTACTTC.